This passage covers 19 T cell receptor beta chains from one sample sequenced in a study of blood T cell repertoires in COVID-19. The table came from immunoSEQ multiplex PCR; TCRdb's copy has only in-frame clones and leaves some out. The sample holds 100,000 to 150,000 clones, roughly 69% seen once. Material for sequencing was peripheral blood. These receptors were collected from a woman in her seventies with acute or convalescent COVID-19.

The V gene is TRBV2, the J gene TRBJ1-1, with 8 bases that match TRBD1. CDR1 SNHLY and CDR2 FYNNEI come from the germline V gene. Trimming took 3 bases from V and 2 from J; bases not matched to a gene: 2. The CDR3 has 14 amino acids. CDR3 sequence: CASSDGQGNTEAFF. In DNA form, the CDR3 reads TGTGCCAGCAGTGACGGACAGGGAAACACTGAAGCTTTCTTT.

The rearrangement links TRBV6-4 to TRBJ2-2; 7 bases match TRBD1. There are 14 residues in the CDR3. CDR1 MRHNA and CDR2 SNTAGT come from the germline V gene. J gave up 7 bases and V 5 bases, and 7 bases lay outside the gene matches. CDR3 sequence: CASSKGQASGELFF. The CDR3 DNA is TGTGCCAGCAGTAAAGGACAGGCAAGCGGGGAGCTGTTTTTT.

The V call is TRBV11-2, the J call TRBJ1-2; 7 positions match TRBD1. Looked up from germline, CDR1 is SGHAT and CDR2 is FQNNGV. This CDR3 has 16 amino acids. V shed 1 base and J 4 bases; nucleotides not matched to a gene: 9. The CDR3 nucleotides read TGTGCCAGCAGCTTAGGAGGTGGGACAGACCTCTATGGCTACACCTTC. This sequence encodes CASSLGGGTDLYGYTF.

This clone was recorded only once. This sequence joins TRBV27 and TRBJ1-4; D may be TRBD1 (6 bases). The CDR3 consists of 18 residues. Germline lookup yields CDR1 MNHEY and CDR2 SMNVEV (reference sequence). The V end lost 4 bases, the J end lost 4 bases, and 22 bases lay between the germline ends. The CDR3 coding sequence is TGTGCCAGCAGTTCGGCGGACGGAACCGGCAGGGGTAATGAAAAACTGTTTTTT. Protein product: CASSSADGTGRGNEKLFF.

The gene calls are TRBV2 and TRBJ1-5; 9 bases match TRBD1. The CDR3 length is 16 residues. V gave up 4 bases and J gave up 7 bases; unmatched junction bases: 11. Germline V gives CDR1 SNHLY, CDR2 FYNNEI. The DNA for the CDR3 is TGTGCCAGCAGTGGGACAGGGGACCCCTTAAGGCAGCCCCAGCATTTT. Translation gives CASSGTGDPLRQPQHF.

This clone has only a few counts. V is TRBV29-1 and J is TRBJ1-1, with D unclear. Germline V lookup: CDR1 SQVTM, CDR2 ANQGSEA. V lost 3 bases to trimming and J lost 6 bases, with 11 bases between them. This CDR3 is built from 12 residues. CDR3 sequence: CSVDGGWAEAFF. CDR3 coding DNA: TGCAGCGTTGATGGAGGGTGGGCTGAAGCTTTCTTT.

This clone was found a few times. This sequence joins TRBV19 and TRBJ1-6; D is ambiguous. Trimming removed 5 bases at V and 8 bases at J, with 13 bases between. Germline V lookup: CDR1 LNHDA, CDR2 SQIVND (reference sequence). This CDR3 is 14 amino acids long. Here the CDR3 DNA reads TGTGCCAGTAGTTCAATCCCTCCGGATTCACCCCTCCACTTT. Translating it yields CASSSIPPDSPLHF.

This clone has at least ten counts. The CDR3 region is CASRSASGTDTQYF. DNA of the CDR3: TGCGCCAGCCGGTCGGCTAGCGGGACAGATACGCAGTATTTT. The chain carries TRBV4-1 and TRBJ2-3; the match to TRBD2 covers 8 bases. The CDR3 is 14 amino acids. Germline V gene sequence: CDR1 MGHRA, CDR2 YSYEKL. The trim removed 8 bases at V and 3 bases at J, leaving 7 bases unmatched.

The chain combines TRBV6-5 with TRBJ2-1; tentative D call: TRBD2 (5 bases). The CDR3 length is 13 residues. Germline V CDR1 and CDR2: MNHEY, SVGAGI. Deletions cut 2 bases from V and 4 bases from J, with 6 bases between. The CDR3 region has the DNA TGTGCCAGCAGTTACGGACTGTACAATGAGCAGTTCTTC. Its protein is CASSYGLYNEQFF.

The gene calls are TRBV6-2 or TRBV6-3 and TRBJ1-2; D gene ambiguous. Between the trimmed V and J ends, which lost 4 bases and 3 bases, there was a span of 12 bases. Germline V CDR1 and CDR2: MNHEY, SVGEGT. The length of the CDR3 is 14 residues. CDR3: CASSSSPYYYGYTF. The CDR3 bases are TGTGCCAGCAGTTCCTCCCCCTACTACTATGGCTACACCTTC.

This clone has a single count. The V and J genes are TRBV7-3 and TRBJ1-1; D is unresolved. Germline V gene sequence: CDR1 SGHTA, CDR2 FQGTGA. The V and J ends lost 5 bases and 1 base respectively, with 8 bases between them. The CDR3 covers 13 residues. The CDR3 DNA is TGTGCCAGCAGCCGATCGCGGAACACTGAAGCTTTCTTT. This gives the protein CASSRSRNTEAFF.

This clone was picked up a small number of times. This chain uses TRBV30 with TRBJ1-1, with D maybe TRBD1 (5 bases). Trimming pared 8 bases from V and 3 bases from J, leaving 16 bases between. The CDR3 consists of 13 residues. CDR1 and CDR2 (germline): GTSNPN, SVGIG (reference sequence). CDR3 residues: CARRDGGHTEAFF. The DNA for the CDR3 is TGTGCCCGCCGGGACGGGGGTCACACTGAAGCTTTCTTT.

V gene TRBV18 combines with J gene TRBJ2-1; D unclear. Looked up from germline, CDR1 is KGHSH and CDR2 is LQKENI. This CDR3 has 15 amino acids. V lost 4 bases, J lost 7 bases, and 17 bases lay in between. This CDR3 is CASSRLTAQVNEQFF. The CDR3 DNA reads as TGTGCCAGCTCACGCCTAACTGCCCAAGTGAATGAGCAGTTCTTC.

This sequence joins TRBV27 and TRBJ1-5; D is uncertain. The germline gives CDR1 MNHEY, CDR2 SMNVEV (reference sequence). V lost 7 bases to trimming and J lost 5 bases, with 3 bases between them. This CDR3 has 10 residues. The DNA of the CDR3 is TGTGCCAGCACCGATCAGCCCCAGCATTTT. Translation: CASTDQPQHF.

The rearrangement links TRBV18 to TRBJ2-6; 8 bases are a match to TRBD1. Trimming cost V 3 bases and J 0 bases; bases outside gene matches: 4. The CDR3 loop spans 17 amino acids. Germline lookup yields CDR1 KGHSH and CDR2 LQKENI. The CDR3 spells CASSPTGESSGANVLTF. The CDR3 nucleotides are TGTGCCAGCTCACCGACAGGGGAAAGCTCTGGGGCCAACGTCCTGACTTTC. Using reference TRBV18 and TRBJ2-6 for the parts outside the CDR3, the full variable domain is NAGVMQNPRHLVRRRGQEARLRCSPMKGHSHVYWYRQLPEEGLKFMVYLQKENIIDESGMPKERFSAEFPKEGPSILRIQQVVRGDSAAYFCASSPTGESSGANVLTFGAGSRLTVL.

This sequence joins TRBV2 and TRBJ2-5, with 13 bases identical to TRBD2. After removal of 6 bases from V and 5 bases from J, the junction contained 9 bases not matched to a gene. This CDR3 comprises 16 residues. CDR1 and CDR2 from the germline V gene are SNHLY and FYNNEI. CDR3 DNA sequence: TGTGCCAGCAGCCCGGGACTAGCGGGGTTCGGGGAGACCCAGTACTTC. Translated: CASSPGLAGFGETQYF.

The chain recombines TRBV5-1 with TRBJ1-1; 8 nucleotides match TRBD1. Trimming removed 2 bases from V and 12 bases from J; junction bases left unmatched: 6. CDR1 is SGHRS, CDR2 YFSETQ, per germline. CDR3 size: 12 residues. Here the CDR3 reads CASSLGQGRTFF. The CDR3 coding sequence is TGCGCCAGCAGCTTAGGACAGGGAAGGACTTTCTTT.

This chain connects TRBV4-1 to TRBJ1-3; D uncertain. This CDR3 has 17 amino acids. From germline, CDR1 is MGHRA and CDR2 YSYEKL. Trimming cost V 2 bases and J 0 bases, with 14 bases left between them. The DNA for the CDR3 is TGCGCCAGCAGCCAACAACACGGGTCTTCCTCTGGAAACACCATATATTTT. Protein: CASSQQHGSSSGNTIYF.

This chain uses TRBV6-1 with TRBJ1-2, with a possible D match to TRBD1 (5 bases). This CDR3 comprises 19 residues. V was cut by 3 bases and J by 7 bases, with 30 bases left in between. Germline V gives CDR1 MNHNS, CDR2 SASEGT. The DNA for the CDR3 is TGTGCCAGCAGTGAGGGCCGCAGGGACCCTCAGGGAGGTAAGTGTGGCTACACCTTC. Amino acids: CASSEGRRDPQGGKCGYTF.